A selection of T cell receptor beta chains follows, all from one sample in a study of T cells in localized non-small cell lung cancer. Data came from immunoSEQ multiplex PCR; TCRdb stores just in-frame clones and leaves some out. The repertoire includes around 96,000 clones, roughly 88% of them detected once, and about 4% sits in the top ten. The sample here was PBMCs, taken before any cancer treatment. Receptors originate from a woman between 35 and 70 years old with stage II squamous cell lung carcinoma. Each CDR3 is given with its conserved first and last residue. The order of the fields is clone size, J gene, D gene, V gene, CDR3 DNA, CDR3 protein. A D gene is named only where the DNA matches it firmly. Rows may omit the clone size; those that give it use once, few, many or a size class.

-,TRBJ1-2,-,TRBV5-4,TGTGCCAGCAGCGTGCCCGGGACGGGGATGTCCTATGGCTACACCTTC,CASSVPGTGMSYGYTF
-,TRBJ2-3,-,TRBV12-5,TGTGCTAGTCGAATGACAGATACGCAGTATTTT,CASRMTDTQYF
once,TRBJ2-2,-,TRBV19,TGTGCCAGTAGTCGCGATAACACCGGGGAGCTGTTTTTT,CASSRDNTGELFF
-,TRBJ2-7,TRBD1,TRBV5-1,TGCGCCAGCACCCCTATTTTAGTGGGACAGGGGGCTGGAGAGCAGTACTTC,CASTPILVGQGAGEQYF
-,TRBJ1-5,TRBD1,TRBV18,TGTGCCAGCTCACCAGGAACAGGGGGCCTGGATCAGCCCCAGCATTTT,CASSPGTGGLDQPQHF
-,TRBJ1-5,-,TRBV5-5,TGTGCCAGCAGCCGCGCCCCCCAGGGAACAACCCAGCATTTT,CASSRAPQGTTQHF
few,TRBJ1-1,-,TRBV6-6,TGTGCCAGCAGTCGTCGGGACCCCAGCACTGAAGCTTTCTTT,CASSRRDPSTEAFF
-,TRBJ2-1,TRBD2,TRBV5-1,TGCGCCAGCAGCTTGCCCAGCGGGGGAGTTAATGAGCAGTTCTTC,CASSLPSGGVNEQFF
once,TRBJ2-2,TRBD2,TRBV10-3,TGTGCCATCAGTGAGAGGCTAGCGGGGTCGAGCGCGAACACCGGGGAGCTGTTTTTT,CAISERLAGSSANTGELFF
-,TRBJ1-2,-,TRBV5-1,TGCGCCAGCAGCTTGGCCCTCAGCAGGCTTAACTATGGCTACACCTTC,CASSLALSRLNYGYTF
-,TRBJ1-4,-,TRBV28,TGTGCCAGCAGTTCGCCGCTTCTCTGGGGTGAAAAACTGTTTTTT,CASSSPLLWGEKLFF
-,TRBJ1-4,-,TRBV7-9,TGTGCCAGCAGCATAGCCGGGGCAAATGAAAAACTGTTTTTT,CASSIAGANEKLFF
-,TRBJ1-5,-,TRBV19,TGTGCCAGTAGTGCCGGGAGGAGTACGAATCAGCCCCAGCATTTT,CASSAGRSTNQPQHF
-,TRBJ2-7,TRBD1,TRBV11-2,TGTGCCAGCAGCCCGACAGGGGGACAGGGGAGGCACGAGCAGTACTTC,CASSPTGGQGRHEQYF
-,TRBJ2-2,-,TRBV5-1,TGCGCCGGCAGCTTGGGATCGTCCGGGGAGCTGTTTTTT,CAGSLGSSGELFF
-,TRBJ1-1,-,TRBV27,TGTGCCAGCAGCCGAAGCAGGCAAAGGGACACTGAAGCTTTCTTT,CASSRSRQRDTEAFF
-,TRBJ1-1,-,TRBV15,TGTGCCACCAGCAGGGTCCAGGGCCTGAACACTGAAGCTTTCTTT,CATSRVQGLNTEAFF
few,TRBJ2-7,-,TRBV6-6,TGTGCCAGCAGTTACAAAAACTACGAGCAGTACTTC,CASSYKNYEQYF
-,TRBJ2-2,-,TRBV28,TGTGCCAGCAGTCCGGCCGGGGGCCTTCTCACCGGGGAGCTGTTTTTT,CASSPAGGLLTGELFF